These T cell receptor beta chains were read from a single sample in a study of cytomegalovirus exposure and HLA in healthy donors. Using immunoSEQ multiplex PCR, the repertoire was profiled, and TCRdb retains in-frame clones only, with some absent. The table shows about 160,000 clones, with roughly 80% occurring only once. Sequencing used PBMCs. These receptors all stem from a woman between 45 and 65 years old in good health and CMV-seronegative. Both conserved end residues are part of each CDR3. A D gene is named only where the DNA matches it firmly. Clone size is stated in some rows and not others, as once, few, many or a class when expanded.

TRBJ2-1	15	TRBV12-5	.	.	TGTGCTAGTGGTTTTTGGGGGCCAGGGTTGAATGAGCAGTTCTTC	CASGFWGPGLNEQFF
TRBJ1-2	16	TRBV28	TRBD1	.	TGTGCCAGCAGCTACTCCATAGGACAGGGGGCATTAGGTGGCACCTTC	CASSYSIGQGALGGTF
TRBJ2-2	17	TRBV5-1	TRBD1	few	TGCGCCAGCAGCTTGGGCCCGGGACAGGGAGACACCGGGGAGCTGTTTTTT	CASSLGPGQGDTGELFF
TRBJ2-1	11	TRBV28	.	once	TGTGCCAGCAGTTTTGAGAATGAGCAGTTCTTC	CASSFENEQFF
TRBJ2-7	14	TRBV28	.	.	TGTGCCAGCAGTTTTTCTGAGCGGCCTTACGAGCAGTACTTC	CASSFSERPYEQYF
TRBJ1-5	14	TRBV6-5	TRBD1	.	TGTGCCAGCAGTTCCGGGACAGGGTATCAGCCCCAGCATTTT	CASSSGTGYQPQHF
TRBJ2-3	13	TRBV5-1	.	.	TGCGCCAGCAGCCCCGAACTCACAGATACGCAGTATTTT	CASSPELTDTQYF
TRBJ2-3	16	TRBV15	TRBD2	.	TGTGCCACCAGAAACGCGGGGGGCGGACTCACAGATACGCAGTATTTT	CATRNAGGGLTDTQYF
TRBJ1-2	16	TRBV4-3	.	.	TGCGCCAGCAGCCCTTCTCAGACAAGGTCTAACTATGGCTACACCTTC	CASSPSQTRSNYGYTF
TRBJ2-7	16	TRBV6-5	TRBD1	.	TGTGCCAGCAGTTACGGCGGACAGGGGGCTCTCTACGAGCAGTACTTC	CASSYGGQGALYEQYF
TRBJ2-5	15	TRBV5-4	TRBD2	.	TGTGCCAGCAGCATGAGCGGGGGGGCCTCGGAGACCCAGTACTTC	CASSMSGGASETQYF
TRBJ2-7	16	TRBV7-8	.	.	TGTGCCAGCAGCTCACTAGGGGGTCTCCTTTCCTACGAGCAGTACTTC	CASSSLGGLLSYEQYF
TRBJ1-1	14	TRBV7-7	TRBD1	.	TGTGCCAGCAGCCCTTGGACAGGAGGGACTGAAGCTTTCTTT	CASSPWTGGTEAFF
TRBJ1-2	15	TRBV4-3	.	.	TGCGCCAGCAGCCAAGGTTCGGTACTAGCGCGAGGCTACACCTTC	CASSQGSVLARGYTF
TRBJ1-5	16	TRBV6-5	.	.	TGTGCCAGCAGTTTCAAACAGGGCGATAGCAATCAGCCCCAGCATTTT	CASSFKQGDSNQPQHF
TRBJ2-7	14	TRBV19	TRBD1	.	TGTGCCAGTAGTTGGGGACAGGCCTCCTACGAGCAGTACTTC	CASSWGQASYEQYF
TRBJ1-3	16	TRBV5-1	.	.	TGCGCCAGCAGCTTCAGGGGAATAGAAACTGGAAACACCATATATTTT	CASSFRGIETGNTIYF
TRBJ2-3	14	TRBV5-1	TRBD2	.	TGCGCCAGCAGCTTGTCGGGGGGGCTGAATACGCAGTATTTT	CASSLSGGLNTQYF
TRBJ2-7	13	TRBV6-6	.	.	TGTGCCAGCAGGCCAGGGCCAACCTACGAGCAGTACTTC	CASRPGPTYEQYF
TRBJ2-3	16	TRBV10-3	TRBD1	.	TGTGCCATCAGTGCACCGGGACAGGGGGCATCAGATACGCAGTATTTT	CAISAPGQGASDTQYF
TRBJ1-4	14	TRBV25-1	.	.	TGTGCCAGCAGTGAAGGACAGCCTAATGAAAAACTGTTTTTT	CASSEGQPNEKLFF
TRBJ2-3	16	TRBV10-3	.	.	TGTGCCATCGGAAACGTCAGAGGGAGCCTCGGAGATACGCAGTATTTT	CAIGNVRGSLGDTQYF